Listed below are T cell receptor beta chains from one sample, sequenced in a study of blood T cells in healthy people across ages. Each CDR3 protein is one row after TCRdb ran MiXCR on the 5' RACE reads. The table records 1.5 million or so distinct CDR3 sequences, 35% to 45% of them present only once. Sequencing input: blood. These receptor sequences come from a woman aged 18-30 years in good health. Each CDR3 is given without its conserved first and last residue. Some rows have no size entry. The others give once, few or many, or a class for an expanded clone.

size	V	J	CDR3
NA	TRBV18	TRBJ1-6	ASSGGQLLDSPLH
NA	TRBV6-5	TRBJ2-7	ASSPRGSGYYEQY
NA	TRBV7-2	NA	ASSQDGTIGTQY
many	TRBV29-1	TRBJ2-3	SVEGRLNTDTQY
NA	TRBV12-3/TRBV12-4	TRBJ2-1	ASSIADRGPYNEQF
once	TRBV20-1	TRBJ2-7	SASSRAAYEQY
NA	TRBV5-1	TRBJ2-3	ASSSDNLACAQY
NA	TRBV20-1	TRBJ2-2	SARADNTGELF
NA	TRBV7-9	TRBJ2-2	ASRPPRGNTGELF
NA	TRBV12-3/TRBV12-4	TRBJ1-2	ASSPGTRMLGYT
few	TRBV6-1	TRBJ1-1	ASSTLPKSGRGTEAF
few	TRBV20-1	TRBJ2-7	SASPDRDVTATVYEQY
few	TRBV20-1	TRBJ2-3	SARDPTSIDTQY
few	TRBV12-3/TRBV12-4	TRBJ2-1	ASSLGGRPNEQF
NA	TRBV3-1	TRBJ2-3	ASSPLSGVADTQY
NA	TRBV2	TRBJ2-5	ASLRDRSKETQY
NA	TRBV3-1	TRBJ1-2	ASREQADGYT
once	TRBV20-1	NA	SAPRLAGGLETQY
once	TRBV12-3/TRBV12-4	TRBJ1-2	ASRGQPSGYT
NA	TRBV6-6	TRBJ2-3	ASSYPPSGVVEY
few	TRBV5-1	TRBJ1-1	ASSLVTGTGVTEAF
once	TRBV6-1	TRBJ2-7	ASSESLLGFSSYEQY
NA	TRBV27	TRBJ2-4	ASSFREGAGIQY
NA	TRBV20-1	TRBJ2-7	SAREGTGSTYEQY
NA	TRBV20-1	TRBJ1-5	SASVVLRQPQH
NA	TRBV3-1	TRBJ2-2	ASSPRDHIITTGELF
NA	TRBV28	NA	ASRRQGGGYEQY
few	TRBV29-1	TRBJ1-2	SAPRPAGPNYGYT
NA	TRBV5-1	TRBJ2-1	ASSSRTSGRGTHNEQF
NA	TRBV3-1	TRBJ2-1	ASSHPWGGSSYNEQF
few	TRBV20-1	TRBJ2-3	SARDLTSGGMTDTQY
NA	TRBV20-1	TRBJ2-3	SARTSGGGSTDTQY
NA	TRBV18	TRBJ1-1	ASSPTYDRLTEAF
NA	TRBV6-1	TRBJ2-1	ASSPGLAYRF
once	TRBV27	TRBJ2-3	ASSLAGGFLDTQY
NA	TRBV7-9	TRBJ2-4	ASRPAGTGLFQY
NA	TRBV6-5	TRBJ1-2	ASSLYRTYYGYT
NA	TRBV3-1	TRBJ2-7	ASSHAGYEQY
many	TRBV20-1	TRBJ2-1	SAYTGGGYNEQF
NA	TRBV6-2/TRBV6-3	TRBJ2-2	ASSTGTSGRNTGELF
few	TRBV6-6	TRBJ2-3	ASSHGPGGGTDTQY
few	TRBV19	TRBJ1-2	ASSGRGQPDYGYT
NA	TRBV12-3/TRBV12-4	TRBJ2-1	ASSLSGRSEQF
NA	TRBV20-1	TRBJ2-1	SARVLAGGASSYNEQF